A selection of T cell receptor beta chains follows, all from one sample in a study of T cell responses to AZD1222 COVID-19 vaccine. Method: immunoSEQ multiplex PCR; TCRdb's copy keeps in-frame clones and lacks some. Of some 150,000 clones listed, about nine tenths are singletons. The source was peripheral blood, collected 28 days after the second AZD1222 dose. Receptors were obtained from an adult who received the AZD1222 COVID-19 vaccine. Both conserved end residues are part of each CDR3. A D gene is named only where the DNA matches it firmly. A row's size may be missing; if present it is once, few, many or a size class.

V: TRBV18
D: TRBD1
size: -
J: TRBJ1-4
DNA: TGTGCCAGCTCACCACCGACAGCGGGACAGGATAATGAAAAACTGTTTTTT
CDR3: CASSPPTAGQDNEKLFF

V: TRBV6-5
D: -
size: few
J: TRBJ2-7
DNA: TGTGCCAGCAGTTACCAGGGACCTAACGAGCAGTACTTC
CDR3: CASSYQGPNEQYF

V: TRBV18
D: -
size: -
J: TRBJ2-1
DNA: TGTGCCAGCTCACCGGCCAGGGATCGGCAGTTCTTC
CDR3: CASSPARDRQFF

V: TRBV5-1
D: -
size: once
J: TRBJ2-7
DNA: TGCGCCAGCGGGGACGGGTTGGAGCAGTACTTC
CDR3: CASGDGLEQYF

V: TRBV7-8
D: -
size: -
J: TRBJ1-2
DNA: TGTGCCAGCAGCCCAGGGGAAGGGGGAACTAACTATGGCTACACCTTC
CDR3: CASSPGEGGTNYGYTF

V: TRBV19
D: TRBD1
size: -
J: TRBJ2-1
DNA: TGTGCCAGTGCAGGGACAGGGAAATACAATGAGCAGTTCTTC
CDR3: CASAGTGKYNEQFF

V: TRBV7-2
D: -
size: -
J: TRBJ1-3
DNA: TGTGCCAGCAGCTTAGTGAGCGTGGAGGGATCCGGAAACACCATATATTTT
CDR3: CASSLVSVEGSGNTIYF

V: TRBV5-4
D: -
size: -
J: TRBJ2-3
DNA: TGTGCCAGCAGCCCCGGGGACGGCCAGGACACGCAGTATTTT
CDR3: CASSPGDGQDTQYF

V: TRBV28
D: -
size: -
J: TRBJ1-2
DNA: TGTGCCAGCAGCCCCCAAACAGGGCTCCTCTATGGCTACACCTTC
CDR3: CASSPQTGLLYGYTF

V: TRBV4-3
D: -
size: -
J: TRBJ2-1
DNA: TGCGCCAGCAGCCACAGCGCTAGCTCCTACAATGAGCAGTTCTTC
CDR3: CASSHSASSYNEQFF

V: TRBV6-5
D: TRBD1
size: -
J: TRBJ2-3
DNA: TGTGCCAGCAGTTACTCGACAGGGGTCCCAGATACGCAGTATTTT
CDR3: CASSYSTGVPDTQYF